The next 30 T cell receptor beta chains were all read from a single sample in a study of early T cells in non-severe SARS-CoV-2 infection. TCRdb reprocessed the 5' RACE reads with MiXCR, giving one entry per CDR3 protein. This sample has around 94,000 distinct CDR3 sequences, with around 13% found just once. The sample was whole blood. The receptors were sampled from an adult who was a healthcare worker with PCR-confirmed SARS-CoV-2 infection or an uninfected control (not recorded which).

This clonotype was seen ten or more times. This CDR3 reads CASKRKPNQPQHF. Here the CDR3 DNA reads TGTGCCAGCAAAAGGAAACCCAATCAGCCCCAGCATTTT. This chain connects TRBV6-1 to TRBJ1-5; D is ambiguous. Trimming removed 7 bases at V and 3 bases at J, with 10 bases between. The germline CDR1 and CDR2 sequences are MNHNS and SASEGT. This CDR3 is built from 13 residues.

The chain has TRBV29-1 and TRBJ2-7; the match to TRBD2 covers 12 bases. J lost 5 bases, V lost 6 bases, and 5 bases had no gene match. Germline V gene sequence: CDR1 SQVTM, CDR2 ANQGSEA. CDR3 length: 13 amino acids. The DNA for the CDR3 is TGCAGCGTAGCTAGCGGGAGGGTGAACGAGCAGTACTTC. Protein product: CSVASGRVNEQYF.

Many counts were recorded for this clonotype. This chain uses TRBV28 with TRBJ2-7; D ambiguous. The length of the CDR3 is 14 residues. Germline V gives CDR1 MDHEN, CDR2 SYDVKM. V lost 2 bases and J 0 bases, leaving 8 bases between the germline ends. Here the CDR3 reads CASSLKPPSYEQYF. The CDR3 nucleotides are TGTGCCAGCAGTTTAAAGCCGCCCTCCTACGAGCAGTACTTC. The full variable domain, in which reference TRBV28 and TRBJ2-7 provide the parts outside the CDR3, is DVKVTQSSRYLVKRTGEKVFLECVQDMDHENMFWYRQDPGLGLRLIYFSYDVKMKEKGDIPEGYSVSREKKERFSLILESASTNQTSMYLCASSLKPPSYEQYFGPGTRLTVT.

With respect to this clonotype: A much larger clone lies one base from this, so it may be a read error. The chain has TRBV6-2 or TRBV6-3 and TRBJ2-7, with D unresolved. The CDR3 is 14 amino acids. Germline V gene lookup returns CDR1 MNHEY and CDR2 SVGEGT. The V end was cut by 6 bases, the J end by 5 bases, with 17 bases between. CDR3 region: CASSNTAPIDEQYF. The CDR3 nucleotides read TGTGCCAGCAGCAACACAGCTCCTATCGACGAGCAGTACTTC.

This CDR3 reads CASSELAPPYNEQFF. The CDR3 region has the DNA TGTGCCAGCAGCGAACTAGCTCCACCCTACAATGAGCAGTTCTTC. The chain is built from TRBV7-6 and TRBJ2-1; D is possibly TRBD2 (6 bases). Per the germline V gene, CDR1 is SGHVS and CDR2 is FNYEAQ. Trimming removed 5 bases from V and 2 bases from J, with 13 bases in between. The CDR3 is 15 residues long.

The chain is built from TRBV10-2 and TRBJ2-4; TRBD2 is a possible D gene (6 bases). The ends were cut back, 7 bases at V and 0 bases at J, with 19 bases in the middle. The CDR3 has 17 amino acids. CDR1 is WSHSY and CDR2 is SAAADI in the germline V gene. DNA for the CDR3: TGCGCCAGCACTAAGGCCACAAGGGGACTAGCCAAAAACATTCAGTACTTC. This translates into CASTKATRGLAKNIQYF.

This clonotype showed up many times. The chain has TRBV27 and TRBJ2-3; D gene uncertain. Germline loops: CDR1 MNHEY, CDR2 SMNVEV (reference sequence). Trimming left V 5 bases short and J 1 base short, with 13 bases between. CDR3 length: 15 residues. CDR3 residues: CASSTRDHGTDTQYF. The CDR3 nucleotides read TGTGCCAGCAGTACTCGCGACCACGGCACAGATACGCAGTATTTT.

The chain recombines TRBV29-1 with TRBJ2-1; D gene uncertain. CDR3 length: 14 residues. Per germline, CDR1 SQVTM and CDR2 ANQGSEA. Trimming left V 4 bases short and J 2 bases short, with 12 bases between. CDR3 nucleotides: TGCAGCGTTGCGGGCGGTGATACCTACAATGAGCAGTTCTTC. Protein product: CSVAGGDTYNEQFF.

This clonotype appeared many times. CDR3 protein: CASRPGQGGPGTQYF. Here the CDR3 DNA reads TGTGCCAGTCGGCCGGGACAGGGGGGTCCCGGTACGCAGTATTTT. The V gene is TRBV28, the J gene TRBJ2-3, with 11 bases lining up with TRBD1. In germline, CDR1 is MDHEN, CDR2 SYDVKM. The CDR3 has 15 residues. V was clipped by 9 bases and J by 8 bases; unmatched bases: 13.

The table lists this clonotype with many counts. The V call is TRBV29-1, the J call TRBJ1-2; unclear D gene. CDR1 is SQVTM and CDR2 is ANQGSEA in the germline V gene. The CDR3 has 11 amino acids. Between the trimmed V and J ends, which lost 6 bases and 4 bases, there was a span of 9 bases. The CDR3 reads CSVPYLYGYTF. The CDR3, as DNA: TGCAGCGTGCCCTACCTCTATGGCTACACCTTC.

This chain links TRBV29-1 with TRBJ2-7; perhaps D is TRBD1 or TRBD2 (5 bases each). The ends were cut back, 5 bases at V and 6 bases at J, with 17 bases in the middle. CDR3 length: 13 amino acids. Germline CDR1 SQVTM, CDR2 ANQGSEA. The CDR3 DNA is TGCAGCGTTCGGGACCCCGTTAACCCCGAGCAGTACTTC. It is translated as CSVRDPVNPEQYF.

The chain joins TRBV7-2 to TRBJ2-4; 7 nucleotides agree with TRBD2. The ends lost 8 bases at V and 9 bases at J; junction bases unmatched: 7. Germline V gene lookup returns CDR1 SGHTA and CDR2 FQGNSA. The CDR3 is 12 amino acids. The CDR3 spells CASGEGRGIQYF. CDR3 in DNA: TGTGCCAGCGGGGAGGGCCGGGGCATTCAGTACTTC. The whole variable domain, remainder taken from reference TRBV7-2 and TRBJ2-4, is GAGVSQSPSNKVTEKGKDVELRCDPISGHTALYWYRQSLGQGLEFLIYFQGNSAPDKSGLPSDRFSAERTGGSVSTLTIQRTQQEDSAVYLCASGEGRGIQYFGAGTRLSVL.

This clonotype was seen many times. The CDR3 is CASSLRTSGSRDEQFF. The CDR3 region has the DNA TGTGCCAGCAGCCTACGTACTAGCGGGAGTAGGGATGAGCAGTTCTTC. The chain is built from TRBV3-1 and TRBJ2-1, with 11 positions matching TRBD2. Germline V gives CDR1 LGHDT, CDR2 YNNKEL (reference sequence). The CDR3 is made up of 16 amino acids. V lost 4 bases and J lost 8; bases outside the gene matches: 10.

The chain uses TRBV4-3 and TRBJ2-1; tentative D call: TRBD2 (5 bases). Trimming took off 0 bases at V and 8 bases at J, with 14 bases between the two ends. Germline V CDR1 and CDR2: LGHNA, YSLEER. The length of the CDR3 is 15 residues. Here the CDR3 DNA reads TGCGCCAGCAGCCAAGATCGTTTTCGGCGGGATGAGCAGTTCTTC. Translation gives CASSQDRFRRDEQFF.

The gene calls are TRBV27 and TRBJ1-6; D gene uncertain. CDR1 and CDR2 (germline): MNHEY, SMNVEV (reference sequence). V dropped 5 bases and J dropped 7 bases, with 9 bases sitting between them. This CDR3 is 13 amino acids long. CDR3 region: CASSPDTNSPLHF. In DNA form, the CDR3 reads TGTGCCAGCAGTCCCGATACCAATTCACCCCTCCACTTT.

This clonotype was seen a handful of times. The rearrangement uses TRBV7-3 and TRBJ2-2; D assignment may be TRBD1 or TRBD2 (5 bases each). The CDR3 is 13 amino acids. CDR1 and CDR2 from the germline V gene are SGHTA and FQGTGA. The V end was cut by 5 bases, the J end by 4 bases, with 8 bases between. The CDR3 sequence is CASSGTGTGELFF. In DNA form, the CDR3 reads TGTGCCAGCAGCGGGACCGGCACCGGGGAGCTGTTTTTT. The full variable domain, completed using reference TRBV7-3 and TRBJ2-2, is GAGVSQTPSNKVTEKGKYVELRCDPISGHTALYWYRQSLGQGPEFLIYFQGTGAADDSGLPNDRFFAVRPEGSVSTLKIQRTERGDSAVYLCASSGTGTGELFFGEGSRLTVL.

This clonotype was seen many times. CDR3: CASSTTAVEQYF. In DNA form, the CDR3 reads TGTGCCAGCTCTACCACAGCCGTCGAGCAGTACTTC. V gene TRBV6-6 combines with J gene TRBJ2-7; unclear D gene. Germline loops: CDR1 MNHNY, CDR2 SVGAGI (reference sequence). V lost 8 bases to trimming and J lost 6 bases, with 14 bases between them. This CDR3 region has 12 residues.

The chain carries TRBV15 and TRBJ2-7, with TRBD1 as a possible D gene (5 bases). V gave up 4 bases and J gave up 3 bases, with 16 bases separating them. CDR3 size: 15 residues. The V gene's germline CDR1 is LNHNV and CDR2 YYDKDF (reference sequence). The CDR3 sequence is CATSMPAGFGYEQYF. DNA of the CDR3: TGTGCCACCAGCATGCCGGCAGGGTTTGGCTACGAGCAGTACTTC.

This clonotype was observed a few times. CDR3 amino acids: CASSTTGGNEQFF. The CDR3 DNA reads TGCGCCAGCAGCACGACAGGGGGCAATGAGCAGTTCTTC. The chain is built from TRBV5-1 and TRBJ2-1; 9 bases are shared with TRBD1. The CDR3 has 13 amino acids. Germline V gene data show CDR1 as SGHRS and CDR2 as YFSETQ. V lost 4 bases to trimming and J lost 6 bases; unmatched junction nucleotides: 2.

The V gene is TRBV11-2, the J gene TRBJ2-7; D may be TRBD2 (6 bases). Trimming removed 0 bases from V and 0 bases from J, with 15 bases in between. Germline V gene sequence: CDR1 SGHAT, CDR2 FQNNGV. This CDR3 has 17 residues. The CDR3 protein is CASSLEARGTGSYEQYF. Here the CDR3 DNA reads TGTGCCAGCAGCTTAGAGGCCCGGGGGACGGGCTCCTACGAGCAGTACTTC.

The chain uses TRBV7-8 and TRBJ2-2; D is uncertain. Germline CDR1 reads SGHVS; CDR2 reads FQNEAQ. The CDR3 contains 15 residues. Trimming stripped 5 bases from V and 1 base from J, with 11 bases between. The CDR3 here is CASSRRTLNTGELFF. The CDR3 nucleotides read TGTGCCAGCAGCCGGCGGACCCTGAACACCGGGGAGCTGTTTTTT. Full variable domain (missing parts from reference TRBV7-8 and TRBJ2-2): GAGVSQSPRYKVAKRGQDVALRCDPISGHVSLFWYQQALGQGPEFLTYFQNEAQLDKSGLPSDRFFAERPEGSVSTLKIQRTQQEDSAVYLCASSRRTLNTGELFFGEGSRLTVL.

This chain uses TRBV28 with TRBJ2-1; no clear D gene. V was trimmed by 7 bases and J by 2 bases, leaving 12 bases between them. The germline gives CDR1 MDHEN, CDR2 SYDVKM. The CDR3 loop spans 14 amino acids. In nucleotides, the CDR3 is TGTGCCAGCATTTTTCGGGCCCCCTACAATGAGCAGTTCTTC. This gives the protein CASIFRAPYNEQFF.

A word on this clonotype: This may be a read error: a much more frequent sequence differs by one nucleotide. The chain carries TRBV7-9 and TRBJ2-4; 8 nucleotides line up with TRBD2. Germline V gene lookup returns CDR1 SEHNR and CDR2 FQNEAQ (reference sequence). The CDR3 is 17 residues long. The CDR3, as DNA: TGTGCCAACAGCGGACAAGCTAGCGGGCTAGCCAAAAACATTCAGTACTTC. Translating it yields CANSGQASGLAKNIQYF.

This clonotype appeared many times. One end of the junction fails to match germline, which may point to a read error. J is TRBJ2-5 and V is TRBV14, with 7 positions matching TRBD2. Germline V lookup: CDR1 SGHDN, CDR2 FVKESK. CDR3 length equals 12 residues. The CDR3 nucleotides read TGTGCCAGCAGTCAAGACCGATCGGGACTAAACTTC. Translation: CASSQDRSGLNF.

This clonotype was seen only a few times. The chain is built from TRBV6-5 and TRBJ1-1; D is unclear. This CDR3 comprises 14 residues. CDR1 and CDR2 (germline): MNHEY, SVGAGI. V was shortened by 0 bases and J by 1 base, with 6 bases between the two germline ends. For the CDR3, the DNA is TGTGCCAGCAGTTACTCATGGTCGAACACTGAAGCTTTCTTT. This codes for CASSYSWSNTEAFF.

This clonotype was observed a handful of times. This sequence joins TRBV6-6 and TRBJ1-1, with D possibly matching TRBD1 (6 bases). CDR3 length: 16 residues. The V end was cut by 5 bases, the J end by 0 bases, with 16 bases between. Germline CDR1 reads MNHNY; CDR2 reads SVGAGI (reference sequence). The CDR3 DNA sequence: TGTGCCAGCAGTACGATCGACAGGCCCATGAACACTGAAGCTTTCTTT. Protein product: CASSTIDRPMNTEAFF.

This clonotype was picked up many times. The V gene is TRBV12-3 or TRBV12-4, the J gene TRBJ2-4; D gene unclear. The germline V and J ends were trimmed by 0 bases and 1 base, with 4 bases remaining between them. The CDR3 extends over 14 amino acids. The CDR3 DNA is TGTGCCAGCAGTTTAGCTGTCGCCAAAAACATTCAGTACTTC. Protein: CASSLAVAKNIQYF.

This clonotype has at least ten counts. This chain connects TRBV20-1 to TRBJ2-7; D possibly matches TRBD1 or TRBD2 (5 bases each). The CDR3 runs to 14 residues. Germline CDR1 reads DFQATT; CDR2 reads SNEGSKA (reference sequence). The ends were cut back, 6 bases at V and 6 bases at J, with 21 bases in the middle. The CDR3 sequence is CSAQVSGTAVEQYF. The CDR3 bases are TGCAGTGCGCAAGTCTCCGGGACGGCGGTCGAGCAGTACTTC.

This clonotype appeared many times. This chain links TRBV9 with TRBJ2-1; 9 bases agree with TRBD2. V dropped 0 bases and J dropped 2; count of bases not matched to a gene: 9. The CDR3 loop spans 18 amino acids. CDR1 and CDR2 (germline): SGDLS, YYNGEE. The CDR3 DNA reads as TGTGCCAGCAGCGTAGCGGCCGGGCGCGGGAGGGCCTACAATGAGCAGTTCTTC. Translating gives CASSVAAGRGRAYNEQFF.

This clonotype was recorded at least ten times. The chain couples TRBV20-1 to TRBJ2-7; D gene ambiguous. Germline CDR1 is DFQATT and CDR2 is SNEGSKA (reference sequence). V lost 0 bases and J 5 bases, leaving 8 bases between the germline ends. CDR3 size: 12 residues. CDR3 in amino acids: CSARDRLHEQYF. The CDR3 nucleotides read TGCAGTGCTAGAGATCGCCTACACGAGCAGTACTTC.